This T cell receptor (beta chain) is drawn from a study of blood T cell repertoires in COVID-19. Study-wide context: The United States, Italy and Spain provided the acute and convalescent COVID-19 samples. T cells, B-cell-depleted T cells, or PBMCs supplied cDNA or gDNA.

The CDR3 runs 18 residues. In the source study's methods: How many nucleated cells were present was estimated from reference gene primer amplification. Assay: immunoSEQ multiplex PCR; the TCRdb copy retains only in-frame clones and omits some. V and J calls and clone size are given by that table; D and trimming were obtained from the DNA. Here the sample spans around 120,000 clones, 70% to 85% being singletons. The chain links TRBV21-1 to TRBJ1-5; the table's D call, TRBD1, has no DNA check behind it. TRBV21-1 counts as a pseudogene. The TCR originated in a man in his fifties or sixties with acute or convalescent COVID-19. The sample was peripheral blood. The DNA of the CDR3 is TGTGCCAGCAGCAAGGGGCAGGGGGTGAATCATAGCAATCAGCCCCAGCATTTT. This codes for CASSKGQGVNHSNQPQHF.